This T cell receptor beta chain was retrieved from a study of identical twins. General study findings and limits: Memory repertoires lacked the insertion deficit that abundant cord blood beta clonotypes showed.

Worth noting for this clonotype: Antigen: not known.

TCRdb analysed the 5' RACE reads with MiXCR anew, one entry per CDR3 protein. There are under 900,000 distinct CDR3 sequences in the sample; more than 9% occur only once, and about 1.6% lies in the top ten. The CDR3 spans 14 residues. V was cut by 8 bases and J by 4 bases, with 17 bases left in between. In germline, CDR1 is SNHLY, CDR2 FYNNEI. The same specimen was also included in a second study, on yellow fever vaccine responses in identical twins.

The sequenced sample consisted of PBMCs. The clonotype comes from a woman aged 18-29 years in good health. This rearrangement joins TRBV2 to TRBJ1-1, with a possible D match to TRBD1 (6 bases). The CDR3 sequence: CASLRGGEGTEAFF. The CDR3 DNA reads TGTGCCAGCCTAAGGGGGGGGGAGGGCACTGAAGCTTTCTTT.